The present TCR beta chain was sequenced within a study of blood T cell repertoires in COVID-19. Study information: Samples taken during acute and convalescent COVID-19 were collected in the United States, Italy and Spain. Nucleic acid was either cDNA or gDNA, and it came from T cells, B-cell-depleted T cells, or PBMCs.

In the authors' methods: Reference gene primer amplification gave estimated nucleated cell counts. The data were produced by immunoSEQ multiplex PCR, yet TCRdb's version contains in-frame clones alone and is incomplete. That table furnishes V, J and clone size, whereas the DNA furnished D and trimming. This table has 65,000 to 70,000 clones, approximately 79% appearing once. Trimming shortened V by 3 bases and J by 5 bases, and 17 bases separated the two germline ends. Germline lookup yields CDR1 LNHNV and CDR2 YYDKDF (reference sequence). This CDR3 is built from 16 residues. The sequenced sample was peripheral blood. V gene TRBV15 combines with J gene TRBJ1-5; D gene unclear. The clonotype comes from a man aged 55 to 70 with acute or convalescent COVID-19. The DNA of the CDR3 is TGTGCCACCAGCAGCAGGCCTCAGCCCGGCCATCAGCCCCAGCATTTT. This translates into CATSSRPQPGHQPQHF.